The rows below give T cell receptor beta chains drawn from one sample of a study of T cells in Graves' hyperthyroidism and ophthalmopathy. TCRdb ran MiXCR on the multiplex PCR reads and lists one entry per CDR3 protein. The table includes about 400,000 distinct CDR3 sequences, roughly an eighth detected once. The sequenced sample consisted of blood. The receptors derive from a man in his fifties or sixties with Graves' ophthalmopathy. Each CDR3 is given without its conserved first and last residue. Clone size is shown for a subset of rows, as once, few, many or a class of expanded clone.

V gene	clone size	CDR3 protein
TRBV20-1	many	SARLVYEQY
TRBV7-9	many	ASSLDGASKREAF
TRBV19	many	ASSIGVVGNTEAF
TRBV20-1	many	SARDRETQY
TRBV20-1	few	SARDLRGIGLTDTQY
TRBV13	NA	ASTEGMNTEAF
TRBV2	few	ASKVAGARNTGELF
TRBV20-1	NA	SASRGQGPGELF
TRBV25-1	few	ASRIRDRAGRNEQF
TRBV5-1	NA	ASSLVLGEEQY
TRBV13	many	ASSLGRGVANQPQH
TRBV5-8	few	ASSFETGVLTEAF
TRBV11-3	NA	ASSLGPGSAQRDTQY
TRBV2	many	ASSFTDLGTGELF
TRBV3-1	many	ASSLRGRDTQY
TRBV2	many	ASTRETQY
TRBV3-1	many	ASSYGQINQPQH
TRBV18	NA	ASSLNPGTGATDTQY
TRBV5-1	many	ASSLDPATNEKLF
TRBV30	many	AWSVTAHTDTQY
TRBV6-1	many	ASTAGGPGNIQY
TRBV7-8	NA	ASSLAPGLAADNEQF
TRBV9	NA	ASSVDETRVGGNTIY
TRBV11-2	many	ASSGGTAQETQY
TRBV20-1	many	SAPPGTGGSEQY
TRBV19	few	ASSRATGTGELF
TRBV10-3	NA	AIAGQGADQPQH
TRBV11-3	many	ASSLGRGSDTQY
TRBV20-1	many	SAKDAYEQY
TRBV15	NA	ATSGRGNYGYT
TRBV11-3	many	ASSFLGTASYEQY
TRBV19	few	ASSNLAGTDTQY
TRBV6-1	many	ATTDRTNYGYT
TRBV14	many	ASSRSGLRHYEQY
TRBV10-3	many	AIGRTTTNTEAF
TRBV30	many	AWAHPHTYGYT
TRBV3-1	many	ASSPHPQSYNEQF
TRBV2	many	ASGEQGMGLAGVEPYEQY
TRBV7-3	NA	ASSPNLTSSQGEETQY
TRBV20-1	many	SARRGKTNTGELF
TRBV7-8	many	ASSLPGLGGYT
TRBV9	NA	ASSVGQGLNEKLF
TRBV2	many	ASSGGQGALLNEKLF
TRBV19	many	ASSANRETGVSYEQY
TRBV2	many	ASSETSGKGETQY
TRBV11-2	many	ASSPGLGGEAF
TRBV2	many	ASAPSGRAEGEQF
TRBV6-6	few	ASSYSLTDPFRGQWEADTQY